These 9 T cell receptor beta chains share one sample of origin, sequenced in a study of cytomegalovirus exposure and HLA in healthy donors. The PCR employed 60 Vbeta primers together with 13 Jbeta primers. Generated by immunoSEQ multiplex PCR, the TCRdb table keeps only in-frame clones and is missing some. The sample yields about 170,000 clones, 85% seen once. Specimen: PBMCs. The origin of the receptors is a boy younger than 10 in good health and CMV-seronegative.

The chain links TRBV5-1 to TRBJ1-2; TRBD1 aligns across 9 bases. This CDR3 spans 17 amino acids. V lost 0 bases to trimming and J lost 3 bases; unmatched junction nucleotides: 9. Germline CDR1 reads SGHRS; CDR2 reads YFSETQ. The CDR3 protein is CASSLETGGAADYGYTF. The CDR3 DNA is TGCGCCAGCAGCTTGGAAACAGGGGGCGCCGCGGACTATGGCTACACCTTC.

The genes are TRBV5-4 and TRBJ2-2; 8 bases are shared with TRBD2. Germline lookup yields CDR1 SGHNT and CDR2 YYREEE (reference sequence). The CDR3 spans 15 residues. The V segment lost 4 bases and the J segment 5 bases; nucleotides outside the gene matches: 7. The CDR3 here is CASSPQREWTGELFF. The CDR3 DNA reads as TGTGCCAGCAGCCCACAGCGGGAGTGGACCGGGGAGCTGTTTTTT.

DNA of the CDR3: TGTGCCAGCAGTACTGCGACAGGGACTGCGTGGTACTTC. Its translation: CASSTATGTAWYF. This chain connects TRBV6-6 to TRBJ2-4, with D maybe TRBD1 (7 bases). Germline CDR1 is MNHNY and CDR2 is SVGAGI (reference sequence). V was clipped by 5 bases and J by 15 bases, with 20 bases between them. The CDR3 sequence is 13 residues long.

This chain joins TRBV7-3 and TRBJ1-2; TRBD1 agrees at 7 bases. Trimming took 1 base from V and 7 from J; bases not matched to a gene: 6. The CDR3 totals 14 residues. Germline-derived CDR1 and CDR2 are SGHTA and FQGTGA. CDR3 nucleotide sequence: TGTGCCAGCAGCTTAATCGGGCAGGGGGGTGGCTACACCTTC. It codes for CASSLIGQGGGYTF.

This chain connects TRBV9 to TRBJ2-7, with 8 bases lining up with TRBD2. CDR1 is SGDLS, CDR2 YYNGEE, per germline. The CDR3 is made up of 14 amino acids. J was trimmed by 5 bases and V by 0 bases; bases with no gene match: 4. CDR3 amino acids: CASSVVGSGNEQYF. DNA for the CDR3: TGTGCCAGCAGCGTAGTGGGTAGCGGGAACGAGCAGTACTTC.

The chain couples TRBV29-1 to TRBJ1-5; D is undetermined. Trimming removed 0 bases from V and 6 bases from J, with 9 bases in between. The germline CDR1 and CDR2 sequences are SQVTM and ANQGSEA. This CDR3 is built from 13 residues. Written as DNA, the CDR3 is TGCAGCGTTGAAGAGGCAAGCGGTCAGCCCCAGCATTTT. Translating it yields CSVEEASGQPQHF.

The CDR3 loop is CASSQDEATNTEAFF. CDR3 in DNA: TGCGCCAGCAGCCAAGATGAGGCTACGAACACTGAAGCTTTCTTT. This chain joins TRBV4-1 and TRBJ1-1; D not certain. The CDR3 has 15 residues. V gave up 0 bases and J gave up 1 base, with 9 bases separating them. Germline CDR1 reads MGHRA; CDR2 reads YSYEKL.

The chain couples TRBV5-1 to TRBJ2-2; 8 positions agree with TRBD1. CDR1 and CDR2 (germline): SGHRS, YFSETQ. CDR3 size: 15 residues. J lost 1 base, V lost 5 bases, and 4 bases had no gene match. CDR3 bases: TGCGCCAGCAGACCCGGGACAGGGAACACCGGGGAGCTGTTTTTT. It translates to CASRPGTGNTGELFF.

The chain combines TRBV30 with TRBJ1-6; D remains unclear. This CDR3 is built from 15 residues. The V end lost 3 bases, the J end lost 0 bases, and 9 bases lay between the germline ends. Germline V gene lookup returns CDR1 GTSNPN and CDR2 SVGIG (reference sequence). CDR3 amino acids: CAWRFGGSYNSPLHF. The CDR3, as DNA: TGTGCCTGGAGATTCGGTGGCTCCTATAATTCACCCCTCCACTTT.